The clone carrying this T cell receptor beta chain has at least ten counts. Cells sorted as Tregs were CD4+, CD25+ and CD127-/low. This CDR3 has 14 residues. V was pared by 3 bases and J by 3 bases, with 4 bases of the junction left unmatched. Per the germline V gene, CDR1 is LGHNA and CDR2 is YNFKEQ. TCRdb ran MiXCR on the 5' RACE reads and lists one entry per CDR3 protein. The table lists under 45,000 distinct CDR3 sequences, roughly a fifth of them singletons. The chain employs TRBV4-2 and TRBJ1-2; 7 bases map to TRBD1. This sequence was found in a female donor with breast cancer. Specimen: Tregs sorted from blood. The DNA of the CDR3 is TGTGCCAGCAGCCACCCAACAGGGGACTATGGCTACACCTTC. Protein sequence: CASSHPTGDYGYTF.